A selection of T cell receptor beta chains follows, all from one sample in a study of neurological immune-mediated disorders. Via MiXCR, TCRdb re-called the 5' RACE reads, giving one row per CDR3 protein. The table shows roughly 56,000 distinct CDR3 sequences, with around 3.4% occurring only once. Material: PBMCs. Receptor source: a woman aged 55-69 years with multiple sclerosis. The CDR3 runs from the conserved cysteine through the conserved F or W. A D gene is named only where the DNA matches it firmly. Expanded clones get a size class; other rows say once, few or many, or leave the size out.

many,TRBJ1-5,.,TRBV28,TGTGCCAGCAGTTCGAGACAGACCAATCAGCCCCAGCATTTT,CASSSRQTNQPQHF
many,TRBJ2-3,.,TRBV5-5,TGTGCCAGCAGCTTTCGGGACCCCAGGGTATTAGACTCAGATACGCAGTATTTT,CASSFRDPRVLDSDTQYF
many,TRBJ1-1,.,TRBV7-9,TGTGCCAGCAGCTTAAATGCCATGAACACTGAAGCTTTCTTT,CASSLNAMNTEAFF
many,TRBJ1-5,.,TRBV20-1,TGCAGTGCCAGAGACGCAGGGTTTGGTCAGCCCCAGCATTTT,CSARDAGFGQPQHF
many,TRBJ1-1,.,TRBV12-3/TRBV12-4,TGTGCCAGCAGTTTCATCCCTTCGGCTGAAGCTTTCTTT,CASSFIPSAEAFF
many,TRBJ2-1,.,TRBV25-1,TGTGCCAGCAGTGAATATGGGGATGAGCAGTTCTTC,CASSEYGDEQFF
many,TRBJ2-2,.,TRBV20-1,TGCAGTGCCCGGACGGGAACCGGGGAGCTGTTTTTT,CSARTGTGELFF
.,TRBJ2-1,TRBD2,TRBV7-3,TGTGCCAGCAGCTTAACCTTTTCCACGACTAGCCCGCAGTTCTTC,CASSLTFSTTSPQFF
many,TRBJ2-5,TRBD1,TRBV12-3/TRBV12-4,TGTGCCAGCAGTTTAGCACAGGGGGCTCAAGAGACCCAGTACTTC,CASSLAQGAQETQYF
few,TRBJ1-1,.,TRBV19,TGTGCCAGTAGTTCGGGGGCTGAAGCTTTCTTT,CASSSGAEAFF
.,TRBJ1-1,.,TRBV5-4,TGTGCCAGCAGCTTGGTATCAGGGGACACTGAAGCTTTCTTT,CASSLVSGDTEAFF
many,TRBJ2-1,TRBD1,TRBV5-1,TGCGCCAGCAGCTTATCCCTTTCCGGGACAGGGGCTCATGAGCAGTTCTTC,CASSLSLSGTGAHEQFF
many,TRBJ2-2,.,TRBV10-3,TGTGCCGCCCGGACAGACACCGGGGAGCTGTTTTTT,CAARTDTGELFF
many,TRBJ2-3,TRBD2,TRBV20-1,TGCAGTGCTGAGGGACTAGCGGGTACAGATACGCAGTATTTT,CSAEGLAGTDTQYF
many,TRBJ2-5,.,TRBV6-5,TGTGCCAGCAGGACGGTTGGGGAGACCCAGTACTTC,CASRTVGETQYF
many,TRBJ1-1,.,TRBV28,TGTGCCAGCAGTTTATTCGGCACGAACACTGAAGCTTTCTTT,CASSLFGTNTEAFF
many,TRBJ2-1,.,TRBV28,TGTGCCAGCAGACCAGCGGACAGCTCCTACAATGAGCAGTTCTTC,CASRPADSSYNEQFF
many,TRBJ2-1,.,TRBV7-2,TGTGCCAGCAGCTTAGTAGGGCTAGCAAACAATGAGCAGTTCTTC,CASSLVGLANNEQFF
many,TRBJ2-2,.,TRBV15,TGTGCCACCAGCAGAGAGGGGGTAGGGCCCGGGGAGCTGTTTTTT,CATSREGVGPGELFF
many,TRBJ1-2,.,TRBV20-1,TGCAGTGCTAGGTGGGACGTAAACTATGGCTACACCTTC,CSARWDVNYGYTF
many,TRBJ2-2,.,TRBV20-1,TGCAGTGCACCACGGGGGGCCGCGAACACCGGGGAGCTGTTTTTT,CSAPRGAANTGELFF
many,TRBJ2-7,.,TRBV7-6,TGTGCCAGCAGCTTAGCGAGGGAGGACGAGCAGTACTTC,CASSLAREDEQYF
many,TRBJ2-1,.,TRBV20-1,TGCAGTGCCAGAGGGGACATAGAGAACAATGAGCAGTTCTTC,CSARGDIENNEQFF
many,TRBJ1-4,.,TRBV5-1,TGCGCCAGCAGAACCGGGACAAGTAATGAAAAACTGTTTTTT,CASRTGTSNEKLFF
many,TRBJ2-3,.,TRBV5-1,TGCGCCAGCAGCTTGGACGGGGGTATCACAGATACGCAGTATTTT,CASSLDGGITDTQYF
many,TRBJ2-5,.,TRBV5-1,TGCGCCAGCAGCTCGGGACGGACCATTCAAGAGACCCAGTACTTC,CASSSGRTIQETQYF
many,TRBJ1-2,TRBD1,TRBV4-3,TGCGCCAGCAGCCGTAGCACGGTGGACAGGGTTTATGGCTACACCTTC,CASSRSTVDRVYGYTF
many,TRBJ2-1,.,TRBV6-5,TGTGCCAGCAGTTACACGGGGGAGCAGTTCTTC,CASSYTGEQFF
many,TRBJ2-7,TRBD2,TRBV6-1,TGTGCCAGCACCTTCGGGACTAGGGGGTACGAGCAGTACTTC,CASTFGTRGYEQYF
many,TRBJ2-3,TRBD2,TRBV18,TGTGCCAGCTCACCCTCGTTTCTAGCGGGTAGCACAGATACGCAGTATTTT,CASSPSFLAGSTDTQYF
.,TRBJ1-4,.,TRBV7-8,TGTGCCAGCAGCTTAGCGGGTCGTCTAAAGGGACTTAATGAAAAACTGTTTTTT,CASSLAGRLKGLNEKLFF
many,TRBJ1-4,.,TRBV4-1,TGCGCCAGCAGCCAAGGCCCGGGCACAACTAATGAAAAACTGTTTTTT,CASSQGPGTTNEKLFF
many,TRBJ1-1,.,TRBV24-1,TGTGCCACCAGTGAAGCAGGGCAGCCGACTGAAGCTTTCTTT,CATSEAGQPTEAFF
many,TRBJ2-7,.,TRBV7-2,TGTGCCAGCAGCTTAACCGCCAGCTCCTACGAGCAGTACTTC,CASSLTASSYEQYF
medium-sized,TRBJ2-7,TRBD2,TRBV2,TGTGCCAGCGGGGGGGTCGAGCAGTACTTC,CASGGVEQYF
many,TRBJ2-5,.,TRBV12-3/TRBV12-4,TGTGCCAGCAGTTTAACTGGGGATGTAGAGACCCAGTACTTC,CASSLTGDVETQYF
many,TRBJ2-2,.,TRBV4-2,TGTGCCAGCAGCCAAGCGACAGTATTTCTCAACACCGGGGAGCTGTTTTTT,CASSQATVFLNTGELFF
many,TRBJ2-3,TRBD2,TRBV24-1,TGTGCCACCACCGGACTAGCGGGGGGCCCCACAGATACGCAGTATTTT,CATTGLAGGPTDTQYF
.,TRBJ1-6,.,TRBV4-1,TGCGCCAGCAGCCAGCCGGGGCCTGTGGGTAATTCAACCCTCAACTTT,CASSQPGPVGNSTLNF
many,TRBJ2-5,.,TRBV4-1,TGCGCCAGCAGCCATACCCAGGGCCAAGAGACCCAGTACTTC,CASSHTQGQETQYF
many,TRBJ2-7,.,TRBV5-8,TGTGCCAGCAGCTTGATCGGCAGAGGCTACGAGCAGTACTTC,CASSLIGRGYEQYF
many,TRBJ2-1,TRBD2,TRBV7-9,TGTGCCAGCAGCCATCGACTAGCATCGGCGGGGGAGCAGTTCTTC,CASSHRLASAGEQFF
many,TRBJ1-1,.,TRBV19,TGTGCCAACTCGGAGGGGACCTATGAAGCTTTCTTT,CANSEGTYEAFF
many,TRBJ1-1,.,TRBV18,TGTGCCACACGATCTTACAGTACCACTGAAGCTTTCTTT,CATRSYSTTEAFF
many,TRBJ1-1,.,TRBV7-9,TGTGCCAGCAGCTTAGGGTTGACTGAAGCTTTCTTT,CASSLGLTEAFF
many,TRBJ2-3,TRBD1,TRBV5-1,TGCGCCAGCAGCCCGACCGGCAGGGGGATCGCAACAGATACGCAGTATTTT,CASSPTGRGIATDTQYF
many,TRBJ2-4,TRBD2,TRBV9,TGTGCCAGCAGCGGGACTAGCGGGGGGGAATGGAACATTCAGTACTTC,CASSGTSGGEWNIQYF
many,TRBJ2-2,TRBD2,TRBV3-1,TGTGCCAGCAGCCAAGATGGGAGGGTCGGGGAGCTGTTTTTT,CASSQDGRVGELFF
many,TRBJ2-7,TRBD2,TRBV3-1,TGTGCCAGCAGCCCGCGGGGGGGCGAGCAGTACTTC,CASSPRGGEQYF
many,TRBJ2-7,TRBD2,TRBV5-1,TGCGCCAGCAGCTTCGAAGGACGGGGGGGCGAGCAGTACTTC,CASSFEGRGGEQYF
.,TRBJ1-5,TRBD1,TRBV20-1,TGCAGTGCCAAGGCCCTCACAGGGGGCTGGGGGAATCAGCCCCAGCATTTT,CSAKALTGGWGNQPQHF
many,TRBJ2-3,.,TRBV5-1,TGCGCCAGCAGCCCCCGGACCGCCCCCAGGTATTTT,CASSPRTAPRYF
many,TRBJ2-3,.,TRBV7-2,TGTGCCAGCAGCCTCAACCCCCGCGGGACGCAGTATTTT,CASSLNPRGTQYF
.,TRBJ1-1,TRBD1,TRBV5-5,TGTGCCAGCAGCAGAGAGGGACAGGGTAACACTGAAGCTTTCTTT,CASSREGQGNTEAFF
many,TRBJ1-1,.,TRBV15,TGTGCCACCAGCAGAGATCGACAGGCGGCAAACACTGAAGCTTTCTTT,CATSRDRQAANTEAFF
many,TRBJ2-1,TRBD2,TRBV20-1,TGCAGTGCTAGACTAGCGGGAGTAAGGATCTACAATGAGCAGTTCTTC,CSARLAGVRIYNEQFF
many,TRBJ2-3,TRBD2,TRBV6-2/TRBV6-3,TGTGCCAGCAGTTACTCCGTCAGCGGGAGCCAGGGTGGAGATACGCAGTATTTT,CASSYSVSGSQGGDTQYF